Listed here are 4 T cell receptor beta chains from one sample, sequenced in a study of breast tumors, draining lymph nodes, adjacent tissues. TCRdb re-analysed the multiplex PCR reads in MiXCR, keeping a single row per CDR3 protein. The sample holds 55,000 to 75,000 distinct CDR3 sequences, 40% to 55% seen once. The sample comprised breast tumor tissue. The receptor set was obtained from a female donor with breast cancer. Some clones in this sample may be carry-over from other donors' samples.

As for this clonotype: At one end the junction does not follow the germline gene, possibly because of a read error. The V gene is TRBV5-1, the J gene TRBJ1-4; D not certain. The length of the CDR3 is 13 residues. CDR1 SGHRS and CDR2 YFSETQ come from the germline V gene. CDR3 sequence reads: CASSWSLNEKLFF. The CDR3 DNA follows: TGTGCCAGCAGCTGGAGCCTTAATGAAAAACTGTTTTTT. Full variable domain (outside the CDR3, taken from reference TRBV5-1 and TRBJ1-4): KAGVTQTPRYLIKTRGQQVTLSCSPISGHRSVSWYQQTPGQGLQFLFEYFSETQRNKGNFPGRFSGRQFSNSRSEMNVSTLELGDSALYLCASSWSLNEKLFFGSGTQLSVL.

In its sample, this clonotype was seen many times. A single base separates this from a much larger clone, so it may be a read error. This sequence joins TRBV20-1 and TRBJ2-7, with 8 bases identical to TRBD2. Germline V gives CDR1 DFQATT, CDR2 SNEGSKA (reference sequence). V gave up 0 bases and J gave up 6 bases; unmatched junction bases: 13. The CDR3 totals 16 residues. The CDR3 DNA is TGCAGTGCTAGAGATCTGTTGCGGGAGGCAACGAGCGAGCAGTACTTC. Translating gives CSARDLLREATSEQYF.

The CDR3 DNA is TGTGCCAGCTCACGGACTAGCGGGACTAGTAGCGCCTACGAGCAGTACTTC. Protein sequence: CASSRTSGTSSAYEQYF. The V and J genes are TRBV18 and TRBJ2-7; the match to TRBD2 covers 12 bases. The length of the CDR3 is 17 residues. After removal of 4 bases from V and 2 bases from J, the junction contained 9 bases not matched to a gene. CDR1 and CDR2 (germline): KGHSH, LQKENI. The variable domain in full, completed from reference TRBV18 and TRBJ2-7, reads NAGVMQNPRHLVRRRGQEARLRCSPMKGHSHVYWYRQLPEEGLKFMVYLQKENIIDESGMPKERFSAEFPKEGPSILRIQQVVRGDSAAYFCASSRTSGTSSAYEQYFGPGTRLTVT.

This clonotype occurred many times. This chain joins TRBV6-5 and TRBJ2-7, with a possible D match to TRBD2 (5 bases). Trimming took off 8 bases at V and 6 bases at J, with 20 bases between the two ends. Germline loops: CDR1 MNHEY, CDR2 SVGAGI. The CDR3 is 14 amino acids. The CDR3 DNA reads as TGTGCCAGCGGCCCAAGTGATACTAGTCGCGAGCAGTACTTC. It translates to CASGPSDTSREQYF.